The rows below give T cell receptor beta chains drawn from one sample of a study of T cell responses to AZD1222 COVID-19 vaccine. Here immunoSEQ multiplex PCR was the method, and the copy in TCRdb shows in-frame clones only, minus some. The sample carries over 150,000 clones, about 92% recorded once. The sample consisted of peripheral blood, taken on day 0 of MenACWY control vaccination. Receptors originate from an adult in good health. Both conserved end residues are trimmed from each CDR3. Fields, in order: V gene, CDR3 protein.

TRBV6-5 ASSSNTGELF
TRBV5-5 ASSPRTGDGGPEQF
TRBV27 ASRPGHYNSPLH
TRBV11-2 ATCLGASGGPDTQY
TRBV7-9 ASSPQGSYGYT
TRBV27 ASSLSRGDNQPQH
TRBV12-3/TRBV12-4 ASSTQGGYGYT
TRBV9 ASRRTANTGELF
TRBV19 ASRSGGGPQH
TRBV7-9 ASSQGQDQH
TRBV30 AWSRDALTEAF
TRBV4-1 ASSQPILNTEAF
TRBV19 ASSMVRGGEAF
TRBV28 ASSLVGRGSSGNTIY
TRBV7-3 ASTASGRPDEQF
TRBV30 AWTTGGGYT
TRBV28 ASSTIGSNQPQH
TRBV2 ASRRTENEKLF
TRBV7-6 ASSLAGQGPYEQY
TRBV7-8 ASSLARGLGGSPLH
TRBV27 ASSPRPEWNTEAF
TRBV7-3 ASSFPLGRGNEQF